What follows describes a single TCR beta chain. This clone's antigen is unknown. No clone much larger than this one lies a single base away; base qualities are absent. The sample originates from a study of cytomegalovirus exposure and HLA in healthy donors (dated 2017 in TCRdb). About the full investigation: An earlier analysis of approximately 640 of the donors reported 250 to 300 Gb of sequence data and roughly 110 million unique TCR beta sequences from some 180 million T cells. Besides the first cohort of roughly 700 subjects, a separate validation cohort made up of 120 different subjects was used. High-throughput TCR immunosequencing, statistical association of individual TCRs with disease status, and machine learning were combined to predict cytomegalovirus infection status. About 300 gigabases of sequencing data and around 88 million unique TCR sequences made up an early release that covered fewer than 650 HLA-typed donors. Using immunosequencing, the study profiled T cell repertoires from 500 to 800 subjects and related those repertoires to cytomegalovirus serostatus. Of the roughly 400 genotyped donors, 75% to 85% were placed in the genetic ancestry cluster associated with self-reported Caucasian donors. Alongside the repertoire data, information on donor age, sex, ethnicity and CMV serostatus was compiled. Typing coverage varied by locus: about 629-640 donors for A, B, C, DRB1 and DQB1; roughly 560 for DQA1; nearly 610 for DPA1; roughly 470 for DPB1. Five DR-DQ haplotypes were treated as single units for association and clustering because of strong linkage in the cohort. The study aimed to test whether signatures of past pathogen exposure could be identified by cataloging public T cell receptors. Every discovery cohort repertoire had been produced on one sequencing platform. Across approximately 400 genotyped donors of the cohort, an average of roughly 200,000 unique TCR beta nucleotide sequences per donor were sequenced, and roughly 17% of those sequences were non-productive. In the later analysis, no new phenotypic data were used to find candidate immune exposures; instead, reliance was placed on TCR beta sequences and their occurrence across donors. Genome-wide SNP genotypes for about 65% of the roughly 700 donors were used in a later genetic analysis, which treated that subset as a discovery cohort. In an earlier analysis of about 590 of the donors, high-throughput TCR beta sequencing was used to judge whether each TCR beta V gene segment behaved as functional or pseudogenic. HLA typing covered class I and class II loci at four-digit resolution. A later analysis re-examined previously published TCR beta repertoires from several hundred donors and added high-resolution HLA genotyping to investigate patterns of TCR occurrence.

The cohort consisted of approximately 690 healthy bone marrow donors. All cohort members were sampled while nominally healthy, although unrecorded immune exposures were likely present. The donor was CMV seronegative and was included in the group of hundreds of seronegative cohort members. Every donor gave a peripheral blood sample, and the peripheral blood mononuclear cells from that sample were used for TCR beta sequencing. Genomic DNA was extracted from the blood cell samples with the Qiagen DNeasy Blood Extraction Kit. The CDR3, cysteine through phenylalanine, is 13 amino acids long. Just CDR3 DNA is preserved here, 39 bases in frame from base 1. The V and J ends are trimmed by 8 bases and 9 bases, leaving 14 bases between them. The germline V gene yields MNHNS for CDR1 and SASEGT for CDR2. Receptor libraries were prepared by the immunoSEQ multiplex PCR assay. The multiplex PCR relied on a mix of 60 forward primers for TCR Vbeta segments and 13 reverse primers for TCR Jbeta segments. Amplification of the CDR3 region of rearranged TCR beta genes was performed with a multiplex PCR assay on genomic DNA. Amplified TCR beta libraries were sequenced as 87-base-pair reads on the Illumina HiSeq System. For the original study's pipeline: A later analysis counted tens of millions of unique TCR beta chains across the 666 repertoires, and 10 million to 11 million of these chains were shared by at least two donors. Raw reads were error-corrected and collapsed into unique sequences by a nearest-neighbor algorithm in which closely related sequences were merged to remove PCR and sequencing errors. V, D and J gene segments were assigned by aligning CDR3 sequences to IMGT reference sequences. Each retained sequence needed at least a six-nucleotide match to both a V gene segment and a J gene segment. Rearrangements were called productive when the CDR3 lacked stop codons and stayed in frame with V and J; all others were non-productive. Following IMGT convention, CDR3 was defined as the stretch from the second conserved V-encoded cysteine up to the conserved J-encoded phenylalanine. The earlier analysis of some 540 of the donors excluded any sequence lacking an unambiguous match to a single V gene segment. An earlier analysis of almost 600 of the donors classified V segments as functional when productive rearrangements were above 56.7% and as segregating when the standard deviation between donors was above 5%. To diagnose cytomegalovirus status from the catalog of TCR beta chain sequences, a statistical classification framework was built. In a later analysis, TCR nucleotide sequences were compared against IMGT/GENE-DB human TR gene sequences so that V and J genes could be assigned. The TCRdist pipeline was used in a later analysis to assign CDR3 sequences and most-parsimonious VDJ recombination scenarios. In a later analysis, every TCR beta chain was defined by the combination of its CDR3 amino acid sequence and its V-gene family, and reads without a unique V-gene family were dropped. To address suspected cross-contamination and a sequencing artifact, a later analysis removed approximately 600 highly shared, low-generation-probability nucleotide sequences. For each public chain, a later analysis derived a clonal expansion index from normalized ranks of inferred template counts within each repertoire. A later analysis computed generation probabilities with a VDJ recombination model fitted to out-of-frame rearrangements, and checked the results against IGoR. A later analysis scored TCR-TCR, TCR-HLA and TCR-CMV co-occurrence with hypergeometric tests, applying a repertoire-size bias correction to TCR pairs. False discovery rates were estimated in a later analysis by permuting HLA or CMV assignments 20 times. In a later analysis, co-occurring TCRs were grouped using DBSCAN, with TCRdist sequence similarity added in when clustering inside HLA-allele-positive subsets. For co-occurrence clustering, repertoires with fewer than 30,000 or more than 120,000 public chains were excluded, along with about five repertoires with anomalous nucleotide sharing. TCRdb provides this immuneACCESS table in a form limited to in-frame rearrangements. Some clones are lacking; in checked studies, under half of them reflect an unresolved V gene, and why the rest are absent is not known. The V and J calls and clone size are taken from that table; D and trimming were inferred from the DNA. For this sample the table gives about 190,000 clones, of which more than 85% were detected only once. The top ten clonotypes cover approximately 2% of the sample.

Results and caveats for the whole study, not just this receptor: The authors suggested that the approach could potentially be generalized to other disease states and immunological phenotypes. In vitro tests confirmed that a few of the cytomegalovirus-associated TCR beta chains recognize cytomegalovirus antigens. The earlier analysis of almost 600 of the donors excluded some 15 rarely observed V segments, including chromosome 9 orphons, because counts were too low. A later analysis found that HLA-associated TCR beta chains were more clonally expanded and had lower generation probabilities than equally common non-associated chains. Some IMGT-functional V segments, including TRBV6-2 and TRBV6-3, could not be told apart with the 87-base-pair reads, so those segments were excluded. The cohort was sequenced for TCR beta chains only, and without alpha or paired-chain data the features that could be detected were limited. Cytomegalovirus status was reported to be diagnosed by the classifier with high specificity and sensitivity in both the original and validation cohorts. A further reported finding was that TCR beta sequences accurately predicted the HLA-A and HLA-B alleles for most subjects in the first cohort. Correlated functional status among segregating V segments might reflect linkage disequilibrium, but an unknown experimental factor could not be ruled out. Because HLA typing was missing for some donors at each locus, association tests included only the typed subset. The sequencing pipeline was judged likely to have produced a cluster of highly shared sequence variants as a technical artifact. A later analysis found that most CMV-associated TCR beta chains appeared HLA-restricted, with HLA associations seemingly driven largely by CMV exposure. A later analysis reported that several top co-occurrence clusters appeared linked to parvovirus B19, influenza, CMV and Epstein-Barr virus. A later analysis associated some 17,000 TCR beta sequences with specific HLA alleles at a false discovery rate of 0.05. In a later analysis, TCR association rates were found to vary across HLA loci, with the most associated TCRs seen for DRB1 alleles and the fewest for HLA-C alleles. CMV serostatus was the only immune exposure information available for the cohort. An association between a missense DCLRE1C variant and V-gene and J-gene trimming of TCR beta chains was found in a later genetic analysis and replicated in an independent cohort. Broadly in line with IMGT annotations, most TCR beta V segments showed up in productive rearrangements about 90% or about 30% of the time in an earlier analysis of 450 to 600 of the donors. According to a later genetic analysis, donors in an Asian-associated ancestry cluster had fewer N-insertions in productive TCRs than the approximately 650-donor mean. A total of 150 to 200 TCR beta chains were listed by the study as associated with cytomegalovirus. Most TCR sequences were seen in very few donors, while some public TCRs were found in many individuals. Assigning TCR associations to individual alleles was difficult when HLA alleles, especially DR and DQ, strongly co-occurred. Roughly uniform sequencing depth across donors was assumed in presence/absence analyses, although this assumption may not hold.

Source material: PBMCs. The chain was built from TRBV6-1 and TRBJ1-6, with TRBD1 perhaps the D gene, on 5 matching bases. The TCR sequence derives from a woman aged 18-30 years in good health and CMV-seronegative. Here the CDR3 is given as CASVGGLGSPLHF. The bases are TGTGCCAGCGTGGGGGGTTTAGGTTCACCCCTCCACTTT.